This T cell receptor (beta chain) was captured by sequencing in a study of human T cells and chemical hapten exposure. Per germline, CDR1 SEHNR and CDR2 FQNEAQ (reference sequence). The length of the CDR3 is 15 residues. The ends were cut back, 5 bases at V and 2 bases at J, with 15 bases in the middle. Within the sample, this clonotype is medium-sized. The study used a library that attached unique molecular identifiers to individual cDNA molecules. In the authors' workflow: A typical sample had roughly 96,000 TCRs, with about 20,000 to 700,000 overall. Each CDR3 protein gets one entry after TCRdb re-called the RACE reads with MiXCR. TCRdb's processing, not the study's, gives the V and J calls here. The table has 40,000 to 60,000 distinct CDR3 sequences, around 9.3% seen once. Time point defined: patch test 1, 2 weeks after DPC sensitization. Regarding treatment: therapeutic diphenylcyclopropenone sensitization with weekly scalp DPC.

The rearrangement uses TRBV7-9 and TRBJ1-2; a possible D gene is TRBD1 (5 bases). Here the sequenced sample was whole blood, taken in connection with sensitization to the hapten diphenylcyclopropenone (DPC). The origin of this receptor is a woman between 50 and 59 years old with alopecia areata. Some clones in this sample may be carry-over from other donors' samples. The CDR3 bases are TGTGCCAGCAGCATTGAACTGACAGCAAACTATGGCTACACCTTC. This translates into CASSIELTANYGYTF.